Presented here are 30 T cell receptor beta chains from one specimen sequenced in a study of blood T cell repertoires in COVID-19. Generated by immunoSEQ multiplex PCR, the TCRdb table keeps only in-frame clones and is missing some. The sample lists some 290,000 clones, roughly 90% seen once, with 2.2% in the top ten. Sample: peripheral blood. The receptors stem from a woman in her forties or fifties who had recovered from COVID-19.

The CDR3 region is CASSTRGGELFF. Written as DNA, the CDR3 is TGTGCCAGCAGCACCCGGGGCGGGGAGCTGTTTTTT. The V and J genes are TRBV7-9 and TRBJ2-2, with TRBD2 as a possible D gene (5 bases). The CDR3 consists of 12 residues. Germline V gene sequence: CDR1 SEHNR, CDR2 FQNEAQ (reference sequence). The V end lost 5 bases, the J end lost 7 bases, and 8 bases lay between the germline ends. Full variable domain (rest looked up from reference TRBV7-9 and TRBJ2-2): DTGVSQNPRHKITKRGQNVTFRCDPISEHNRLYWYRQTLGQGPEFLTYFQNEAQLEKSRLLSDRFSAERPKGSFSTLEIQRTEQGDSAMYLCASSTRGGELFFGEGSRLTVL.

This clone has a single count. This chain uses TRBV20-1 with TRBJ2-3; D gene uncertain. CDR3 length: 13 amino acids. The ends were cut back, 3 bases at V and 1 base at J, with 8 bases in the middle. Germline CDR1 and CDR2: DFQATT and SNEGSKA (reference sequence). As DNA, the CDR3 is TGCAGTGCTAGTCTTACAGGCACAGATACGCAGTATTTT. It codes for CSASLTGTDTQYF.

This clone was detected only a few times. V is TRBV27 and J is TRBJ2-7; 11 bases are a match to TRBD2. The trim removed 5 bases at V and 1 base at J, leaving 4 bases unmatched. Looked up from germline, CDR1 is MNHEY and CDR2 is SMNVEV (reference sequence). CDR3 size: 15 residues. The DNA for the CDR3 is TGTGCCAGCAGTGGACTAGCGGGTCCTTCCTACGAGCAGTACTTC. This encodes CASSGLAGPSYEQYF.

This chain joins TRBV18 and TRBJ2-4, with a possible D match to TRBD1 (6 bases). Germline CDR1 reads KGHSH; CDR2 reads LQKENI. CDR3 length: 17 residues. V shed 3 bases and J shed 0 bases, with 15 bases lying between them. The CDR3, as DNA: TGTGCCAGCTCACCGCCTAACAGGGATTTAGCCAAAAACATTCAGTACTTC. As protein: CASSPPNRDLAKNIQYF.

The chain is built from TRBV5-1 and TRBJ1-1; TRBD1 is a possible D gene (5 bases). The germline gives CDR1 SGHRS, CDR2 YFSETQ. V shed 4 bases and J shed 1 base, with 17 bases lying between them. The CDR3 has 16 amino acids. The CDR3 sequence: CASSARGGAENTEAFF. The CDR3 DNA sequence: TGCGCCAGCAGCGCCCGGGGGGGAGCTGAGAACACTGAAGCTTTCTTT.

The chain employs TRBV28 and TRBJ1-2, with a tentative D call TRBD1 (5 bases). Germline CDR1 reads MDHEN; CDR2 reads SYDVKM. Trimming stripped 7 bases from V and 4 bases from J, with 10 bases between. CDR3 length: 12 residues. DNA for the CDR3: TGTGCCAGCAAAGCAGGGCCCTATGGCTACACCTTC. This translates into CASKAGPYGYTF.

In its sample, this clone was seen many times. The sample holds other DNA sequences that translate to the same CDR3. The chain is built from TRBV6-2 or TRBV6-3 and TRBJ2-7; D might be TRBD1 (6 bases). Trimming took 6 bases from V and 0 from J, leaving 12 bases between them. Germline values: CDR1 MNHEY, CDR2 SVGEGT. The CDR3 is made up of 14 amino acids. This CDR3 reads CASSPTGSSYEQYF. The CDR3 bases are TGTGCCAGCAGCCCGACAGGCAGCTCCTACGAGCAGTACTTC.

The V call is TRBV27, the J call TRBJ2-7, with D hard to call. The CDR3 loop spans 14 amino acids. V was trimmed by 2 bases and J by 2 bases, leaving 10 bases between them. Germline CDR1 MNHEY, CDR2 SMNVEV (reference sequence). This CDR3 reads CASSLGDKTYEQYF. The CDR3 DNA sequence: TGTGCCAGCAGTTTAGGTGACAAGACCTACGAGCAGTACTTC.

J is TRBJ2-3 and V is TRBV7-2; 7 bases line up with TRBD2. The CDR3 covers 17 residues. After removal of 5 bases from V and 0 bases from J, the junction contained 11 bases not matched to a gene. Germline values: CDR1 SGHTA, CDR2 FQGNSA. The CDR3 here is CASSKFGSGSSTDTQYF. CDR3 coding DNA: TGTGCCAGCAGCAAGTTTGGTAGCGGGTCTAGCACAGATACGCAGTATTTT.

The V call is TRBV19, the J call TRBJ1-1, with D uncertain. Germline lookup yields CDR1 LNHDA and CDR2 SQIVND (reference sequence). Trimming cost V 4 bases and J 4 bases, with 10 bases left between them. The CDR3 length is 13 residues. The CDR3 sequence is CASSRAVGTEAFF. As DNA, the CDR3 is TGTGCCAGTAGTAGGGCTGTGGGCACTGAAGCTTTCTTT.

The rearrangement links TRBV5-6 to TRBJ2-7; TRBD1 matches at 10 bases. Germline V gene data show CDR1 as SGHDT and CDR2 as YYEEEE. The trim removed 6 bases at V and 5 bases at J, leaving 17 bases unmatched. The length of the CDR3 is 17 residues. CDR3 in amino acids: CASTLGGGRQGAHEQYF. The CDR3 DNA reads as TGTGCCAGCACCCTCGGCGGGGGGAGACAGGGGGCCCACGAGCAGTACTTC.

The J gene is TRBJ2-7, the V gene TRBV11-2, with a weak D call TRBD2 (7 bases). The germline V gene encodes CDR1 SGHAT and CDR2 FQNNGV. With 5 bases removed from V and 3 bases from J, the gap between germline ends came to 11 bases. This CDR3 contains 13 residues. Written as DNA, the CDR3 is TGTGCCAGCAGCCATAGGGGGGGCTACGAGCAGTACTTC. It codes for CASSHRGGYEQYF.

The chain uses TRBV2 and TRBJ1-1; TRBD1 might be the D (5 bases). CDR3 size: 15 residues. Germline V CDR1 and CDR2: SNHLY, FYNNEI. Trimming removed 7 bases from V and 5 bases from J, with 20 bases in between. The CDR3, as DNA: TGTGCCAGCACCACTCTCCAGCGGGGGAGGACTGAAGCTTTCTTT. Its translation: CASTTLQRGRTEAFF.

The CDR3: CASSGPDRGPEGYTF. DNA of the CDR3: TGTGCCAGCAGCGGACCGGACAGGGGGCCGGAAGGCTACACCTTC. The V and J genes are TRBV9 and TRBJ1-2, with TRBD1 matching over 11 bases. V lost 3 bases to trimming and J lost 8 bases; unmatched junction nucleotides: 9. This CDR3 comprises 15 residues. CDR1 and CDR2 (germline): SGDLS, YYNGEE.

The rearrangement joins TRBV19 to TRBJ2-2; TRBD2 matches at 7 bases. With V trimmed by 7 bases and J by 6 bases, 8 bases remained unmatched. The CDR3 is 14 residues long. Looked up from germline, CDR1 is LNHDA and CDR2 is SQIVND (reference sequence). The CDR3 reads CASTPGGGPGELFF. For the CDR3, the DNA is TGTGCCAGTACCCCGGGGGGAGGCCCCGGGGAGCTGTTTTTT.

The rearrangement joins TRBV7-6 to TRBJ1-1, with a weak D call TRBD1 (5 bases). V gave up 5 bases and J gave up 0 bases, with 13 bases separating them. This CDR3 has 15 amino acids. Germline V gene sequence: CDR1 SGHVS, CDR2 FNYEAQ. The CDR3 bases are TGTGCCAGCAGCAACCGGGACTTAATGAACACTGAAGCTTTCTTT. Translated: CASSNRDLMNTEAFF.

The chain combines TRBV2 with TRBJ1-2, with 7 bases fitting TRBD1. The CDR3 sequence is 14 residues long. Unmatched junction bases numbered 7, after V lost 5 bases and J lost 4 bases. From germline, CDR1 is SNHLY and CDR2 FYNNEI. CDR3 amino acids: CASSSVGGIYGYTF. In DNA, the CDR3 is TGTGCCAGCAGTTCGGTAGGGGGCATCTATGGCTACACCTTC.

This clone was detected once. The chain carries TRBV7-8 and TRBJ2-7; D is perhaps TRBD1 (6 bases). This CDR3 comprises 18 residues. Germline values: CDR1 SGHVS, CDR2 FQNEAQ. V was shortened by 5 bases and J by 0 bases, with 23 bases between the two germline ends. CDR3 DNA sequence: TGTGCCAGCAGCCCCAGTCCCAGGGGCGGTGACCTCTCCTACGAGCAGTACTTC. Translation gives CASSPSPRGGDLSYEQYF.

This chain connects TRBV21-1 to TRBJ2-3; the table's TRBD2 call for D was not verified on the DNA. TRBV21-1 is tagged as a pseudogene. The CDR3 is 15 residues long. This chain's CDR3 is CASSKGEEGTDTQYF. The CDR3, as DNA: TGTGCCAGCAGCAAAGGCGAGGAGGGCACAGATACGCAGTATTTT.

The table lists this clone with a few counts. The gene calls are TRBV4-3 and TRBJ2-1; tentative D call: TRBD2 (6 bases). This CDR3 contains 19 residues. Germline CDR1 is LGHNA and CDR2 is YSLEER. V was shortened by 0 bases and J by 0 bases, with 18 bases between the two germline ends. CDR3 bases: TGCGCCAGCAGCCAAGATCCTGCCGGGACTCTAAGCTCCTACAATGAGCAGTTCTTC. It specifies CASSQDPAGTLSSYNEQFF.

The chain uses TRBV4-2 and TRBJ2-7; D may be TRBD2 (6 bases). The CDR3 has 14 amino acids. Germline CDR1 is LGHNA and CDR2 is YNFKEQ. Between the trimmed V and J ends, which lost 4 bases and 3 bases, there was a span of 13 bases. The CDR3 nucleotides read TGTGCCAGCAGCCCCGGGGGTAGCGGCTACGAGCAGTACTTC. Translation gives CASSPGGSGYEQYF.

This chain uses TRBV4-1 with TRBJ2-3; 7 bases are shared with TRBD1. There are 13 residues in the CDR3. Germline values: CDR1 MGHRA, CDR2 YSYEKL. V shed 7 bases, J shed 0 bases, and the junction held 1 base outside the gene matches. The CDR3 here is CASKGASTDTQYF. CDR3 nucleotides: TGCGCCAGCAAGGGGGCTAGCACAGATACGCAGTATTTT.

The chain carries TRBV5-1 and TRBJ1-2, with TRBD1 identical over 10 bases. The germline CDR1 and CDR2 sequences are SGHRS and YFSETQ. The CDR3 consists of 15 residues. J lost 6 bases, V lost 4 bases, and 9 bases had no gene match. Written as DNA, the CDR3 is TGCGCCAGCAGCCGACAGACAGGGGGCGTGGATGGCTACACCTTC. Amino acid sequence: CASSRQTGGVDGYTF.

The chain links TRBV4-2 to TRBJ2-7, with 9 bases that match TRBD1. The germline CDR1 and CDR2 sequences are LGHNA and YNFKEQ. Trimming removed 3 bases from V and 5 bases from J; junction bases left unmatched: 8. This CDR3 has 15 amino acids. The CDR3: CASSHLGTGTNEQYF. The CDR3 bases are TGTGCCAGCAGCCACTTGGGGACAGGGACCAACGAGCAGTACTTC.

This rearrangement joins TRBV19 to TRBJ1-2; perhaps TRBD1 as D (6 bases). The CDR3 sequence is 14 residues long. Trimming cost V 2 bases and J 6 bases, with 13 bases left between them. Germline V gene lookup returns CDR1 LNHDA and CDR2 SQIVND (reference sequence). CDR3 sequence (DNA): TGTGCCAGTAGTATAACAGGGCCGAAGGATGGCTACACCTTC. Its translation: CASSITGPKDGYTF.

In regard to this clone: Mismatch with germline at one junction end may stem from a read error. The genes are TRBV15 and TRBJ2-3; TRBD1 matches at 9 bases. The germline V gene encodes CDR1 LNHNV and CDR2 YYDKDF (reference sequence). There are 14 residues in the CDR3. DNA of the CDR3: TGTGCCACCAGCAGACCCACGCCGGGACAGGGTTCTCTATTT. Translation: CATSRPTPGQGSLF.

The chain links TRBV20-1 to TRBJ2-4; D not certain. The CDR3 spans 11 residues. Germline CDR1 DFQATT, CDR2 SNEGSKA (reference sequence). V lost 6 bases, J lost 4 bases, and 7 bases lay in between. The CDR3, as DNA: TGCAGTGCCCCGGTTAAAAACATTCAGTACTTC. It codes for CSAPVKNIQYF.

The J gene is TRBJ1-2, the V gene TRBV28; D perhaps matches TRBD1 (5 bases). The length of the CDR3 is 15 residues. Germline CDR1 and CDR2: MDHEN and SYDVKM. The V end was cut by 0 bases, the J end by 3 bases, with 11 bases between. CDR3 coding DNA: TGTGCCAGCAGTTTATGGGGGGGGAAAGACTATGGCTACACCTTC. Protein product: CASSLWGGKDYGYTF.

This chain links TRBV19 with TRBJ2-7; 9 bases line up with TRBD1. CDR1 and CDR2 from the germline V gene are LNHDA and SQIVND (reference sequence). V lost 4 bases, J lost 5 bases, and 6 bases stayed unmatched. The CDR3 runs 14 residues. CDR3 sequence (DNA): TGTGCCAGTAGTAAGCCCGGACAGGGGAACGAGCAGTACTTC. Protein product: CASSKPGQGNEQYF. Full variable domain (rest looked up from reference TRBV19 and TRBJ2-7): DGGITQSPKYLFRKEGQNVTLSCEQNLNHDAMYWYRQDPGQGLRLIYYSQIVNDFQKGDIAEGYSVSREKKESFPLTVTSAQKNPTAFYLCASSKPGQGNEQYFGPGTRLTVT.

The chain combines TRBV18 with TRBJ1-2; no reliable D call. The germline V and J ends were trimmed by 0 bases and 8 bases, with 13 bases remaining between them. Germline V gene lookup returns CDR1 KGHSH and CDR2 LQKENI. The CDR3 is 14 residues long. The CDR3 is CASSPPRRGLGYTF. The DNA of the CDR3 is TGTGCCAGCTCACCACCGAGGCGGGGATTGGGCTACACCTTC.